What follows are 3 T cell receptor beta chains derived from one specimen sequenced in a study of cytomegalovirus exposure and HLA in healthy donors. Primers for the PCR totalled 60 Vbeta and 13 Jbeta. Profiling relied on immunoSEQ multiplex PCR, and the TCRdb table lists in-frame clones only, not all of them. The data show under 200,000 clones, 65% to 80% seen once. The specimen was PBMCs. Every receptor here comes from a woman aged 40 to 50 in good health and CMV-seropositive.

V gene TRBV9 combines with J gene TRBJ2-4; 13 bases align to TRBD2. CDR1 and CDR2 from the germline V gene are SGDLS and YYNGEE. CDR3 size: 16 residues. Germline trimming cut 4 bases from V and 9 bases from J; bases unmatched to any gene: 10. The CDR3 DNA reads as TGTGCCAGCAGCTCGGGACTAGCGGGGCCGAGGAGCATTCAGTACTTC. Its protein product is CASSSGLAGPRSIQYF. Based on the CDR3 plus reference TRBV9 and TRBJ2-4, the full variable domain is DSGVTQTPKHLITATGQRVTLRCSPRSGDLSVYWYQQSLDQGLQFLIQYYNGEERAKGNILERFSAQQFPDLHSELNLSSLELGDSALYFCASSSGLAGPRSIQYFGAGTRLSVL.

A note on this clone: The conserved closing phenylalanine or tryptophan is absent in this CDR3, likely reflecting a read error. The rearrangement joins TRBV7-9 to TRBJ1-5, with a tentative D call TRBD1 (5 bases). Germline V gives CDR1 SEHNR, CDR2 FQNEAQ (reference sequence). The CDR3 totals 14 residues. With 5 bases removed from V and 3 bases from J, the gap between germline ends came to 11 bases. The CDR3 is CASSLGTYNQPQHV. As DNA, the CDR3 is TGTGCCAGCAGCCTGGGGACTTACAATCAGCCCCAGCATGTT.

This clone was seen a few times. The rearrangement uses TRBV27 and TRBJ2-2; tentative D call: TRBD1 (5 bases). The CDR3 is 15 amino acids. The germline V gene has CDR1 MNHEY and CDR2 SMNVEV (reference sequence). V was shortened by 6 bases and J by 5 bases, with 16 bases between the two germline ends. CDR3 coding DNA: TGTGCCAGCAGCCCAGGGTTCCCGGGTACCGGGGAGCTGTTTTTT. Its protein is CASSPGFPGTGELFF.